The 30 T cell receptor beta chains below all came from one sample that was sequenced in a study of CD8 T cells in Susac syndrome. Reverse transcription of roughly 0.45 to 1 ug RNA was carried out with random hexamers. Via MiXCR, TCRdb re-called the immunoSEQ multiplex PCR reads, giving one row per CDR3 protein. The data show approximately 110,000 distinct CDR3 sequences, 93% seen once. Sequencing was done on a sample of CD8+ T cells from PBMCs. Receptors originate from a human donor with multiple sclerosis.

The chain carries TRBV3-1 and TRBJ1-4; 12 positions match TRBD1. The CDR3 spans 17 residues. Germline V gene sequence: CDR1 LGHDT, CDR2 YNNKEL (reference sequence). After removal of 0 bases from V and 8 bases from J, the junction contained 7 bases not matched to a gene. The CDR3 region is CASSQEGQGAIREKLFF. In DNA form, the CDR3 reads TGTGCCAGCAGCCAAGAGGGACAGGGGGCGATACGGGAAAAACTGTTTTTT.

The J gene is TRBJ1-1, the V gene TRBV19; no clear D gene. Per the germline V gene, CDR1 is LNHDA and CDR2 is SQIVND (reference sequence). Trimming removed 5 bases from V and 4 bases from J, with 11 bases in between. The CDR3 consists of 13 residues. The CDR3 region is CASSDTGGTEAFF. In DNA, the CDR3 is TGTGCCAGTAGTGATACGGGTGGCACTGAAGCTTTCTTT.

The chain carries TRBV10-2 and TRBJ2-1; D remains ambiguous. Germline-derived CDR1 and CDR2 are WSHSY and SAAADI. The CDR3 runs to 11 residues. V was trimmed by 6 bases and J by 9 bases, leaving 9 bases between them. This CDR3 is CASRQNSEQFF. CDR3 nucleotide sequence: TGCGCCAGCAGGCAGAACAGTGAGCAGTTCTTC.

The chain couples TRBV18 to TRBJ2-3; D is uncertain. Germline values: CDR1 KGHSH, CDR2 LQKENI. V was pared by 6 bases and J by 0 bases, with 16 bases between. The CDR3 covers 16 residues. The CDR3 sequence is CASSQTAWISTDTQYF. In DNA, the CDR3 is TGTGCCAGCTCCCAAACCGCGTGGATTAGCACAGATACGCAGTATTTT.

The chain has TRBV9 and TRBJ2-1; D ambiguous. V lost 1 base to trimming and J lost 5 bases, with 10 bases between them. This CDR3 has 14 residues. Per germline, CDR1 SGDLS and CDR2 YYNGEE. The CDR3 DNA reads as TGTGCCAGCAGCGTATATCAGTTCCACAATGAGCAGTTCTTC. Amino acids: CASSVYQFHNEQFF.

This clonotype was found once. This rearrangement joins TRBV4-1 to TRBJ2-3; D gene unclear. Germline V gene lookup returns CDR1 MGHRA and CDR2 YSYEKL. The length of the CDR3 is 12 residues. V lost 0 bases to trimming and J lost 4 bases, with 2 bases between them. The CDR3, as DNA: TGCGCCAGCAGCCAAGAGTCAGATACGCAGTATTTT. Translation gives CASSQESDTQYF.

V and J are TRBV4-1 and TRBJ1-6; D is possibly TRBD1 (6 bases). Germline V gene lookup returns CDR1 MGHRA and CDR2 YSYEKL. With 1 base removed from V and 10 bases from J, the gap between germline ends came to 20 bases. The CDR3 covers 17 residues. The CDR3 sequence is CASSQVVLGAGESPLHF. The DNA for the CDR3 is TGCGCCAGCAGCCAAGTGGTACTAGGGGCAGGGGAATCACCCCTCCACTTT.

The chain employs TRBV11-2 and TRBJ2-4; possibly TRBD1 for D (6 bases). V was clipped by 5 bases and J by 7 bases, with 21 bases between them. Germline V gene data show CDR1 as SGHAT and CDR2 as FQNNGV. The CDR3 is 16 amino acids. The CDR3 bases are TGTGCCAGCAGCCAAAGGATAGGGGGATCGAGTAACATTCAGTACTTC. As protein: CASSQRIGGSSNIQYF.

This sequence joins TRBV10-3 and TRBJ2-3; 8 nucleotides match TRBD2. Unmatched junction bases numbered 5, after V lost 2 bases and J lost 4 bases. There are 15 residues in the CDR3. Looked up from germline, CDR1 is ENHRY and CDR2 is SYGVKD. The CDR3: CAISERVGRADTQYF. In DNA, the CDR3 is TGTGCCATCAGTGAGCGGGTCGGGAGGGCAGATACGCAGTATTTT.

Only one count was recorded for this clonotype. The V call is TRBV13, the J call TRBJ2-2; D is unclear. V lost 5 bases, J lost 6 bases, and 10 bases lay in between. CDR3 length: 13 amino acids. CDR1 and CDR2 from the germline V gene are PRHDT and FYEKMQ (reference sequence). CDR3 DNA sequence: TGTGCCAGCAGCCCCGGGTTGGCCGGGGAGCTGTTTTTT. This gives the protein CASSPGLAGELFF.

The V call is TRBV5-1, the J call TRBJ2-1; unclear D gene. The CDR3 runs to 15 residues. Trimming stripped 1 base from V and 7 bases from J, with 15 bases between. Germline assignment: CDR1 SGHRS and CDR2 YFSETQ. The CDR3 DNA reads TGCGCCAGCAGCTTGCTGGGCTACCCTTTGAATGAGCAGTTCTTC. This gives the protein CASSLLGYPLNEQFF.

V and J are TRBV3-1 and TRBJ2-3; tentative D call: TRBD2 (5 bases). The CDR3 extends over 17 amino acids. V lost 3 bases to trimming and J lost 2 bases, with 18 bases between them. CDR1 is LGHDT, CDR2 YNNKEL, per germline (reference sequence). This chain's CDR3 is CASSHASGTLYTDTQYF. CDR3 sequence (DNA): TGTGCCAGCAGCCATGCCAGCGGTACCCTATACACAGATACGCAGTATTTT.

V gene TRBV7-3 combines with J gene TRBJ1-1; D may be TRBD1 (5 bases). There are 13 residues in the CDR3. Trimming stripped 5 bases from V and 7 bases from J, with 14 bases between. Germline V gives CDR1 SGHTA, CDR2 FQGTGA. CDR3 nucleotides: TGTGCCAGCAGCCCAACAGGAGATCGTGAAGCTTTCTTT. Translating gives CASSPTGDREAFF.

A single count supports this clonotype. The J gene is TRBJ2-3, the V gene TRBV15; D might be TRBD1 or TRBD2, each matching 5 bases. There are 15 residues in the CDR3. Germline V CDR1 and CDR2: LNHNV, YYDKDF (reference sequence). Trimming removed 0 bases from V and 6 bases from J, with 13 bases in between. The CDR3 here is CATSRDLRGRDTQYF. The CDR3 DNA follows: TGTGCCACCAGCAGAGACCTTCGGGGACGGGATACGCAGTATTTT.

The gene calls are TRBV20-1 and TRBJ2-1; 15 bases line up with TRBD2. This CDR3 is built from 20 residues. Germline lookup yields CDR1 DFQATT and CDR2 SNEGSKA (reference sequence). V gave up 6 bases and J gave up 0 bases; unmatched junction bases: 15. CDR3 in amino acids: CSARTSGRENWGSSYNEQFF. The CDR3 DNA follows: TGCAGTGCAAGGACTAGCGGGAGGGAAAATTGGGGGAGCTCCTACAATGAGCAGTTCTTC.

The sample holds one count of this clonotype. V is TRBV6-9 and J is TRBJ1-1, with D perhaps TRBD1 (5 bases). Trimming removed 5 bases at V and 5 bases at J, with 12 bases between. This CDR3 comprises 13 residues. Germline V gene data show CDR1 as MNHGY and CDR2 as SVAAGI. CDR3 region: CASSTGGGTEAFF. The CDR3 DNA is TGTGCCAGCAGTACGGGGGGAGGGACTGAAGCTTTCTTT.

V usage is TRBV6-1 and J usage is TRBJ2-5; possible D gene TRBD1, 6 bases. V was cut by 8 bases and J by 1 base, with 20 bases left in between. This CDR3 region has 16 residues. Germline CDR1 MNHNS, CDR2 SASEGT. The DNA for the CDR3 is TGTGCCAGCTCTAAATACCCACAGGGTCTCCAAGAGACCCAGTACTTC. This encodes CASSKYPQGLQETQYF.

The chain employs TRBV27 and TRBJ2-1, with 10 positions matching TRBD1. Germline V lookup: CDR1 MNHEY, CDR2 SMNVEV (reference sequence). The CDR3 is made up of 15 amino acids. J gave up 8 bases and V 6 bases, and 10 bases lay outside the gene matches. CDR3 region: CASSPRGQGLDEQFF. The CDR3 nucleotides read TGTGCCAGCAGCCCCCGGGGACAGGGGCTCGATGAGCAGTTCTTC.

This clonotype came up once. The chain has TRBV10-3 and TRBJ2-1; TRBD2 matches 10 bases. CDR1 ENHRY and CDR2 SYGVKD come from the germline V gene. After removal of 2 bases from V and 9 bases from J, the junction contained 10 bases not matched to a gene. The CDR3 is made up of 16 amino acids. The CDR3 loop reads CAISEPSGGRGGEQFF. In DNA, the CDR3 is TGTGCCATCAGTGAGCCTAGCGGGGGACGAGGGGGTGAGCAGTTCTTC.

This clonotype was seen a single time. CDR3 DNA: TGCAGCGTTGAAGGGGGGAACAGAAATGGTTACGAGCAGTACTTC. The encoded protein is CSVEGGNRNGYEQYF. This sequence joins TRBV29-1 and TRBJ2-7; perhaps D is TRBD1 or TRBD2 (5 bases each). Deletions cut 1 base from V and 4 bases from J, with 17 bases between. The CDR3 contains 15 residues. In germline, CDR1 is SQVTM, CDR2 ANQGSEA.

V gene TRBV27 combines with J gene TRBJ2-7; 9 positions agree with TRBD2. CDR1 and CDR2 (germline): MNHEY, SMNVEV (reference sequence). There are 15 residues in the CDR3. J gave up 4 bases and V 1 base, and 5 bases lay outside the gene matches. CDR3 coding DNA: TGTGCCAGCAGTTTATACCTAGCGGGGCGTTACGAGCAGTACTTC. This sequence encodes CASSLYLAGRYEQYF.

The rearrangement joins TRBV29-1 to TRBJ2-1; the D is unclear. V was pared by 3 bases and J by 0 bases, with 3 bases between. Germline CDR1 SQVTM, CDR2 ANQGSEA. This CDR3 region has 12 residues. CDR3 loop: CSVESSYNEQFF. Written as DNA, the CDR3 is TGCAGCGTTGAGAGCTCCTACAATGAGCAGTTCTTC.

The table lists this clonotype with a count of one. The rearrangement joins TRBV12-5 to TRBJ1-2, with D tentatively TRBD1 (5 bases). V lost 5 bases to trimming and J lost 9 bases, with 22 bases between them. The germline gives CDR1 LGHNT, CDR2 FRNRAP. The CDR3 has 15 amino acids. DNA for the CDR3: TGTGCTAGTGGTCCAGCCCAGGGACGGCCGCTCAGCTACACCTTC. The encoded protein is CASGPAQGRPLSYTF.

J is TRBJ1-5 and V is TRBV25-1; 7 nucleotides match TRBD1. Germline-derived CDR1 and CDR2 are MGHDK and SYGVNS. With V trimmed by 4 bases and J by 3 bases, 3 bases remained unmatched. This CDR3 contains 14 residues. This CDR3 reads CASSGGQPNQPQHF. As DNA, the CDR3 is TGTGCCAGCAGTGGGGGACAGCCCAATCAGCCCCAGCATTTT.

The rearrangement links TRBV5-1 to TRBJ2-5; D is perhaps TRBD1 or TRBD2 (5 bases each). Trimming stripped 0 bases from V and 1 base from J, with 13 bases between. CDR1 and CDR2 from the germline V gene are SGHRS and YFSETQ. The CDR3 is 16 residues long. CDR3 sequence reads: CASSLAFVGTQETQYF. The CDR3 coding sequence is TGCGCCAGCAGCTTGGCCTTTGTGGGGACCCAAGAGACCCAGTACTTC.

The chain uses TRBV12-3 or TRBV12-4 and TRBJ2-1, with unresolved D. The CDR3 runs 13 residues. V gave up 3 bases and J gave up 9 bases, with 12 bases separating them. The CDR3 DNA reads as TGTGCCAGCAGTTTGCCTCCCCCCCCTGAGCAGTTCTTC. This gives the protein CASSLPPPPEQFF.

V usage is TRBV7-7 and J usage is TRBJ2-2; D is unclear. CDR1 is SSHAT, CDR2 FNYEAQ, per germline (reference sequence). Trimming took off 5 bases at V and 1 base at J, with 8 bases between the two ends. The CDR3 is 14 residues long. The CDR3 nucleotides are TGTGCCAGCAGCCCCCACAAGAACACCGGGGAGCTGTTTTTT. It translates to CASSPHKNTGELFF. Based on the CDR3 plus reference TRBV7-7 and TRBJ2-2, the full variable domain is GAGVSQSPRYKVTKRGQDVTLRCDPISSHATLYWYQQALGQGPEFLTYFNYEAQPDKSGLPSDRFSAERPEGSISTLTIQRTEQRDSAMYRCASSPHKNTGELFFGEGSRLTVL.

V and J are TRBV2 and TRBJ1-5, with D unclear. The CDR3 runs 13 residues. Trimming took 3 bases from V and 5 from J, leaving 8 bases between them. Germline CDR1 SNHLY, CDR2 FYNNEI. Here the CDR3 DNA reads TGTGCCAGCAGTGACACGGGTGATCAGCCCCAGCATTTT. This translates into CASSDTGDQPQHF. The entire variable domain, with the rest obtained from reference TRBV2 and TRBJ1-5, is as follows: EPEVTQTPSHQVTQMGQEVILRCVPISNHLYFYWYRQILGQKVEFLVSFYNNEISEKSEIFDDQFSVERPDGSNFTLKIRSTKLEDSAMYFCASSDTGDQPQHFGDGTRLSIL.

The chain links TRBV7-2 to TRBJ2-3; D perhaps matches TRBD2 (5 bases). Germline lookup yields CDR1 SGHTA and CDR2 FQGNSA. The ends were cut back, 3 bases at V and 4 bases at J, with 11 bases in the middle. This CDR3 is built from 14 residues. CDR3 in amino acids: CASSFGVRADTQYF. CDR3 coding DNA: TGTGCCAGCAGCTTCGGGGTTCGGGCAGATACGCAGTATTTT.

This chain links TRBV30 with TRBJ2-3, with 10 bases that match TRBD1. Germline lookup yields CDR1 GTSNPN and CDR2 SVGIG (reference sequence). The CDR3 runs 16 residues. V was pared by 2 bases and J by 4 bases, with 9 bases of the junction left unmatched. The CDR3 DNA is TGTGCCTGGAGTACGGGACAGGGGAGGATGTCAGATACGCAGTATTTT. Protein product: CAWSTGQGRMSDTQYF.